The clone carrying this T cell receptor (beta chain) was seen a few times. Its cognate antigen is unknown. Trimming left V 4 bases short and J 5 bases short, with 14 bases between. The length of the CDR3 is 14 residues. The germline V gene has CDR1 SGHTA and CDR2 FQGNSA. Ophthalmopathy cases scored 3 or more on the Clinical Activity Score and 4 or more on NOSPECS grade, with duration below 3 months. The data were obtained in a study of T cells in Graves' hyperthyroidism and ophthalmopathy. Study-wide results and caveats: Most clonotypes expanded in the thyroid (above 0.001) were also present in blood.

Amplified TCR beta CDR3 regions derived from RNA transcripts. HTBI primers were employed in a first-round RT-PCR of the TCR CDR3. TCRdb ran MiXCR on the multiplex PCR reads and lists one entry per CDR3 protein. Found here are about half a million distinct CDR3 sequences, about 16% of them singletons; the top ten hold about 29%. The chain employs TRBV7-2 and TRBJ2-5; weak D call: TRBD2 (5 bases). Material for sequencing was blood. This sequence was found in a woman aged 25 to 39 with Graves' ophthalmopathy. This CDR3 is CASSSPGGRETQYF. The CDR3 bases are TGTGCCAGCAGCTCGCCCGGAGGAAGGGAGACCCAGTACTTC.